This T cell receptor beta chain was found in a study of monozygotic twins with inflammatory bowel disease. The CDR3 covers 14 residues. Germline CDR1 SNHLY, CDR2 FYNNEI. The authors made each sample's cDNA in eight separate reactions. After re-calling the 5' RACE reads, TCRdb lists one entry per CDR3 protein, DNA absent. The clone table shows around 380,000 distinct CDR3 sequences, with the ten largest holding under 3%. The receptor was derived from a human donor with ulcerative colitis or Crohn's disease, or a healthy co-twin of an affected twin (not recorded which). This chain joins TRBV2 and TRBJ1-2. The sequencing sample was made of blood. The CDR3 loop reads CASSDDPINYGYTF.